This TCR beta chain was documented in a study of early T cells in non-severe SARS-CoV-2 infection. One entry per CDR3 protein, called by TCRdb with MiXCR from the 5' RACE reads. The sample lists just under 65,000 distinct CDR3 sequences, around 6.5% occurring once. Trimming took 1 base from V and 3 from J; bases not matched to a gene: 3. The CDR3 runs to 14 residues. The germline gives CDR1 MNHNY, CDR2 SVGAGI (reference sequence). The sample consisted of whole blood, taken at baseline. The clonotype originates from an adult who was a healthcare worker with PCR-confirmed SARS-CoV-2 infection or an uninfected control (not recorded which). This chain joins TRBV6-6 and TRBJ2-7, with 7 positions matching TRBD1. As DNA, the CDR3 is TGTGCCAGCAGTTACTTGGGACAGAGCTACGAGCAGTACTTC. Translation: CASSYLGQSYEQYF.